The 20 T cell receptor beta chains reported below all come from one sample, sequenced in a study of T-cell reconstitution after alpha-beta-depleted transplantation in children. For TCRbeta, the library was prepared with unique molecular identifiers. TCRdb recomputed calls from the PCR reads with MiXCR, one row per CDR3 protein. The top ten hold 15% to 20% of the sample, which has over 120,000 distinct CDR3 sequences, around 8.5% seen once. The sample in question was PBMCs, mostly from graft donor cells, obtained 180 days after TCRalphabeta/CD19-depleted stem cell transplant. These receptors were obtained from a female patient aged 2-10 years who had a stem cell transplant for congenital amegakaryocytic thrombocytopenia, so the T cells may come from the graft donor.

The CDR3 nucleotides read TGTGCCACCAGCAGAGCCCACCCCTACGCGGGAGAAGGTACCGGGGAGCTGTTTTTT. Amino acids: CATSRAHPYAGEGTGELFF. The chain combines TRBV15 with TRBJ2-2; 7 bases are a match to TRBD2. V shed 1 base and J 5 bases; nucleotides not matched to a gene: 16. The germline V gene encodes CDR1 LNHNV and CDR2 YYDKDF (reference sequence). The CDR3 covers 19 residues. Full variable domain (outside the CDR3, taken from reference TRBV15 and TRBJ2-2): DAMVIQNPRYQVTQFGKPVTLSCSQTLNHNVMYWYQQKSSQAPKLLFHYYDKDFNNEADTPDNFQSRRPNTSFCFLDIRSPGLGDTAMYLCATSRAHPYAGEGTGELFFGEGSRLTVL.

This clonotype has ten or more counts. The CDR3 sequence: CSVEEAGGTDTQYF. The CDR3 coding sequence is TGCAGCGTTGAAGAGGCGGGAGGCACAGATACGCAGTATTTT. This sequence joins TRBV29-1 and TRBJ2-3; 7 bases fit TRBD2. Germline CDR1 reads SQVTM; CDR2 reads ANQGSEA. After removal of 0 bases from V and 1 base from J, the junction contained 1 base not matched to a gene. This CDR3 comprises 14 residues.

The sample holds many counts of this clonotype. The CDR3 is CASSLGVGGPYGYTF. CDR3 coding DNA: TGTGCCAGCAGCTTAGGGGTCGGGGGCCCCTATGGCTACACCTTC. J is TRBJ1-2 and V is TRBV7-2, with D perhaps TRBD1 (6 bases). The CDR3 runs to 15 residues. CDR1 is SGHTA and CDR2 is FQGNSA in the germline V gene. V shed 1 base and J shed 4 bases, with 13 bases lying between them.

The chain couples TRBV7-8 to TRBJ2-1; 7 nucleotides line up with TRBD1. The junction had 12 bases not matched to a gene; V was cut back by 5 bases and J by 5 bases. Germline V gene lookup returns CDR1 SGHVS and CDR2 FQNEAQ. CDR3 length equals 16 residues. In DNA form, the CDR3 reads TGTGCCAGCAGCCCGACCCGAGCGGACAGGCACAATGAGCAGTTCTTC. Protein: CASSPTRADRHNEQFF.

This clonotype was counted only a few times. The chain joins TRBV4-1 to TRBJ1-2; the D gene is possibly TRBD1 (5 bases). The V gene lost 1 base and the J gene lost 8 bases, with 17 bases spanning the gap. CDR1 and CDR2 from the germline V gene are MGHRA and YSYEKL. This CDR3 region has 15 residues. The CDR3 region is CASSQGQGKAGGYTF. In nucleotides, the CDR3 is TGCGCCAGCAGCCAAGGCCAGGGAAAGGCGGGCGGCTACACCTTC.

V and J are TRBV12-3 or TRBV12-4 and TRBJ2-7; D uncertain. The ends were cut back, 6 bases at V and 1 base at J, with 13 bases in the middle. CDR3 size: 14 residues. The CDR3 spells CASSRPLDSYEQYF. The CDR3 nucleotides are TGTGCCAGCAGCCGCCCCCTAGATTCCTACGAGCAGTACTTC.

Comments on this clonotype: A much larger clone lies one base from this, so it may be a read error. The CDR3, as DNA: TGCAGTGCTAGACCACTCAGGGACTATAGCAATAAGCCCCAGCATTTT. Protein: CSARPLRDYSNKPQHF. The chain has TRBV20-1 and TRBJ1-5, with D maybe TRBD1 (5 bases). From germline, CDR1 is DFQATT and CDR2 SNEGSKA (reference sequence). The CDR3 length is 16 residues.

This clonotype was recorded a few times. The chain links TRBV20-1 to TRBJ2-7; weak D call: TRBD1 (5 bases). Germline V lookup: CDR1 DFQATT, CDR2 SNEGSKA (reference sequence). The V and J ends lost 0 bases and 6 bases respectively, with 18 bases between them. There are 15 residues in the CDR3. The DNA of the CDR3 is TGCAGTGCTAGAGATGGGGCAGCTTTAATCTCCGAGCAGTACTTC. It specifies CSARDGAALISEQYF.

This sequence joins TRBV28 and TRBJ2-7; TRBD2 agrees at 9 bases. Germline loops: CDR1 MDHEN, CDR2 SYDVKM. The CDR3 length is 14 residues. The V and J ends lost 5 bases and 4 bases, in that order; junction bases with no gene match: 6. The CDR3 protein is CASSTPGLAYEQYF. CDR3 in DNA: TGTGCCAGCAGTACCCCGGGACTAGCTTACGAGCAGTACTTC.

This clonotype appeared many times. The chain recombines TRBV4-3 with TRBJ2-7; TRBD1 is a possible D gene (6 bases). CDR1 and CDR2 from the germline V gene are LGHNA and YSLEER. CDR3 length: 19 amino acids. V was cut by 0 bases and J by 0 bases, with 21 bases left in between. CDR3 residues: CASSQDAGEKTFYSYEQYF. The CDR3 nucleotides are TGCGCCAGCAGCCAAGATGCAGGGGAGAAGACCTTTTACTCCTACGAGCAGTACTTC.

CDR3 protein: CASSRSPGQSTSGSSYEQYF. The CDR3 DNA reads as TGTGCCAGCAGCCGCTCTCCGGGACAGTCGACTAGCGGGTCCTCCTACGAGCAGTACTTC. The chain employs TRBV3-1 and TRBJ2-7, with TRBD2 matching over 10 bases. Per the germline V gene, CDR1 is LGHDT and CDR2 is YNNKEL (reference sequence). The CDR3 is made up of 20 amino acids. V lost 4 bases, J lost 0 bases, and 18 bases stayed unmatched.

Many counts were recorded for this clonotype. This chain joins TRBV9 and TRBJ1-1; tentatively, D is TRBD1 (6 bases). V dropped 1 base and J dropped 4 bases, with 8 bases sitting between them. This CDR3 is built from 13 residues. The germline V gene has CDR1 SGDLS and CDR2 YYNGEE. The CDR3 DNA reads as TGTGCCAGCAGCGTATTAGGGGGCACTGAAGCTTTCTTT. Encoded protein: CASSVLGGTEAFF.

At least ten counts were recorded for this clonotype. The CDR3 region is CSVVLSGRTNFLEQYF. CDR3 nucleotides: TGCAGCGTTGTTTTAAGTGGACGGACGAATTTTTTAGAGCAGTACTTC. This sequence joins TRBV29-1 and TRBJ2-7; D gene ambiguous. This CDR3 contains 16 residues. V lost 4 bases, J lost 7 bases, and 26 bases lay in between. The V gene's germline CDR1 is SQVTM and CDR2 ANQGSEA.

The rearrangement links TRBV5-1 to TRBJ2-1; D unclear. The CDR3 totals 12 residues. Trimming removed 4 bases from V and 5 bases from J, with 7 bases in between. Germline V CDR1 and CDR2: SGHRS, YFSETQ. Here the CDR3 reads CASSPFDNEQFF. Written as DNA, the CDR3 is TGCGCCAGCAGCCCATTCGACAATGAGCAGTTCTTC.

DNA of the CDR3: TGTGCCAGCAGCTCTCGGGGGGGCCTCTGGGAGACCCAGTACTTC. Translated, it gives CASSSRGGLWETQYF. The rearrangement joins TRBV5-8 to TRBJ2-5; 8 positions match TRBD2. V shed 3 bases, J shed 5 bases, and the junction held 9 bases outside the gene matches. Germline CDR1 is SGHTS and CDR2 is YDEGEE. The CDR3 contains 15 residues.

The chain joins TRBV6-2 or TRBV6-3 to TRBJ2-1; TRBD2 matches 16 bases. V lost 0 bases and J lost 4; bases outside the gene matches: 12. Looked up from germline, CDR1 is MNHEY and CDR2 is SVGEGT. This CDR3 comprises 21 residues. CDR3 nucleotide sequence: TGTGCCAGCAGTTACTCACCTTCCGGGACTAGCGGGGGGGCGGGTTACAATGAGCAGTTCTTC. It yields the protein CASSYSPSGTSGGAGYNEQFF.

This clonotype was recorded many times. The CDR3 protein is CSVEEKSRGCGYTF. The CDR3 DNA reads TGCAGCGTTGAAGAGAAGTCCAGGGGCTGTGGCTACACCTTC. The V and J genes are TRBV29-1 and TRBJ1-2; D might be TRBD1 (6 bases). The CDR3 runs to 14 residues. V was clipped by 0 bases and J by 7 bases, with 15 bases between them. Germline V gives CDR1 SQVTM, CDR2 ANQGSEA.

This clonotype was counted ten times or more. The chain joins TRBV5-1 to TRBJ2-1; D gene unclear. V gave up 4 bases and J gave up 7 bases, with 15 bases separating them. The CDR3 length is 14 residues. The germline CDR1 and CDR2 sequences are SGHRS and YFSETQ. The CDR3 loop reads CASSPLRIGNEQFF. CDR3 nucleotides: TGCGCCAGCAGCCCCCTACGGATAGGGAATGAGCAGTTCTTC.

Ten or more counts support this clonotype. V gene TRBV25-1 combines with J gene TRBJ2-7; D could derive from TRBD1 or TRBD2 (8 bases each). Trimming pared 2 bases from V and 3 bases from J, leaving 23 bases between. CDR3 length: 18 amino acids. Germline CDR1 and CDR2: MGHDK and SYGVNS. The CDR3 sequence: CASSEQYRGVAGYYEQYF. CDR3 coding DNA: TGTGCCAGCAGTGAACAGTACAGGGGGGTAGCGGGGTACTACGAGCAGTACTTC.

The J gene is TRBJ1-2, the V gene TRBV20-1; 8 nucleotides line up with TRBD1. V shed 3 bases and J 8 bases; nucleotides not matched to a gene: 11. CDR3 length: 14 amino acids. CDR1 DFQATT and CDR2 SNEGSKA come from the germline V gene (reference sequence). CDR3 DNA sequence: TGCAGTGCTAGCGCATCGACAGGGGCCGAGGGCTACACCTTC. Residues: CSASASTGAEGYTF.